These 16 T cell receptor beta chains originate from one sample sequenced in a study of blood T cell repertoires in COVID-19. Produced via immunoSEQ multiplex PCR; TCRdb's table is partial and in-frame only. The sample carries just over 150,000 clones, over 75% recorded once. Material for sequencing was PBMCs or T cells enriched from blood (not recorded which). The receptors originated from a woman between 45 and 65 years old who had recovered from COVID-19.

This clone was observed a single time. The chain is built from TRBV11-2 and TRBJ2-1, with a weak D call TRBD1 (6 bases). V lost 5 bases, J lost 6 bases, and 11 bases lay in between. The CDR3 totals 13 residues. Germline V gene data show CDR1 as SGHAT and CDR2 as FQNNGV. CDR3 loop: CASSVGQLNEQFF. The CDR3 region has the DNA TGTGCCAGCAGCGTCGGACAGCTCAATGAGCAGTTCTTC.

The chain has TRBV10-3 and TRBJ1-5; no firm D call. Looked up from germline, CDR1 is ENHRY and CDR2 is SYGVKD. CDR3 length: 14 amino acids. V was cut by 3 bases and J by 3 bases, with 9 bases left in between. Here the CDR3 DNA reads TGTGCCATCAGTGATGGGCGCCACAATCAGCCCCAGCATTTT. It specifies CAISDGRHNQPQHF.

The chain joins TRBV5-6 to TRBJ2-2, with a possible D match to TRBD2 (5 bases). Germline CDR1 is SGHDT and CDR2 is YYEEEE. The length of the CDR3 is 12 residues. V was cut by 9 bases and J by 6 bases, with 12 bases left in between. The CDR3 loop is CATERFAGELFF. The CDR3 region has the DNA TGTGCCACCGAGCGGTTCGCCGGGGAGCTGTTTTTT.

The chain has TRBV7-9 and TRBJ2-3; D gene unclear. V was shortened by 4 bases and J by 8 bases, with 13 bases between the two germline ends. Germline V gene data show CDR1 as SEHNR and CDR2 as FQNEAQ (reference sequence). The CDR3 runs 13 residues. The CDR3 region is CASSYSTPGTQYF. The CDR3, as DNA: TGTGCCAGCAGCTACTCTACGCCGGGTACGCAGTATTTT.

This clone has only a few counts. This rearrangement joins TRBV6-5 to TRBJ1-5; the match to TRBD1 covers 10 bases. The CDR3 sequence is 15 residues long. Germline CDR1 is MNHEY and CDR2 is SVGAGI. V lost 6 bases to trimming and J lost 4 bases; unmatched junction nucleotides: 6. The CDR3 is CASRGGGQGNQPQHF. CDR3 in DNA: TGTGCCAGCAGAGGCGGGGGACAGGGGAATCAGCCCCAGCATTTT.

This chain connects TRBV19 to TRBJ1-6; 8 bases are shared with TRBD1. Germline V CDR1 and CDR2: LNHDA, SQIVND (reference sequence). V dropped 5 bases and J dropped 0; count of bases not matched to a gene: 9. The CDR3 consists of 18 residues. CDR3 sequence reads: CASSPPTGAFSYNSPLHF. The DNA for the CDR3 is TGTGCCAGTAGTCCCCCGACAGGGGCGTTCTCCTATAATTCACCCCTCCACTTT.

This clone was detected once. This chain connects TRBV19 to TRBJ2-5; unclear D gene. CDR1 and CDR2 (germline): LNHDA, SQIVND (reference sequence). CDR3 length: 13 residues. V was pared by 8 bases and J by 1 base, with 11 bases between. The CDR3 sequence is CASSHPRQETQYF. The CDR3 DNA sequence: TGTGCCAGTTCCCATCCGCGCCAAGAGACCCAGTACTTC.

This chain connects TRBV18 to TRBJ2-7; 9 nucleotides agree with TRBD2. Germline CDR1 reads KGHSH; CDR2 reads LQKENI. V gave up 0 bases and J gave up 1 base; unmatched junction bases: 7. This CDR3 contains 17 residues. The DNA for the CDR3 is TGTGCCAGCTCACCACCCCAGCCGGGACTAGCTTCCTACGAGCAGTACTTC. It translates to CASSPPQPGLASYEQYF.

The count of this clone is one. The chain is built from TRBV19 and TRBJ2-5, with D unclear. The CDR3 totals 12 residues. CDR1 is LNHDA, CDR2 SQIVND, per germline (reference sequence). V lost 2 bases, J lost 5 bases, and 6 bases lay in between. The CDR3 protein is CASSISGETQYF. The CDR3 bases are TGTGCCAGTAGTATATCCGGGGAGACCCAGTACTTC.

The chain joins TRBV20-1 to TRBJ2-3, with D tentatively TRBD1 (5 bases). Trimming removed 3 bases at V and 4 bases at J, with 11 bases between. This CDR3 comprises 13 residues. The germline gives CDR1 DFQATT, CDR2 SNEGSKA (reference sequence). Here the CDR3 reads CSASLLGPDTQYF. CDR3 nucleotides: TGCAGTGCTAGTCTTCTGGGGCCAGATACGCAGTATTTT.

CDR3 sequence: CASSSGAPTDTQYF. For the CDR3, the DNA is TGTGCCAGTAGTAGCGGGGCACCCACAGATACGCAGTATTTT. The genes are TRBV19 and TRBJ2-3; a weak D match, TRBD2 (6 bases). Trimming pared 4 bases from V and 2 bases from J, leaving 10 bases between. The CDR3 loop spans 14 amino acids. Germline V CDR1 and CDR2: LNHDA, SQIVND (reference sequence). Filled out from reference TRBV19 and TRBJ2-3, the complete variable domain reads DGGITQSPKYLFRKEGQNVTLSCEQNLNHDAMYWYRQDPGQGLRLIYYSQIVNDFQKGDIAEGYSVSREKKESFPLTVTSAQKNPTAFYLCASSSGAPTDTQYFGPGTRLTVL.

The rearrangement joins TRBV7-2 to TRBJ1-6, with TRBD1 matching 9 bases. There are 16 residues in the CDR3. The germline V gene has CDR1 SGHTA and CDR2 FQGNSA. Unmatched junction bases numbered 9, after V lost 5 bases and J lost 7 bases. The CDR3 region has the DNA TGTGCCAGCAGCCCCTTTTCCGGGACAGGGAATTCACCCCTCCACTTT. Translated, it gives CASSPFSGTGNSPLHF.

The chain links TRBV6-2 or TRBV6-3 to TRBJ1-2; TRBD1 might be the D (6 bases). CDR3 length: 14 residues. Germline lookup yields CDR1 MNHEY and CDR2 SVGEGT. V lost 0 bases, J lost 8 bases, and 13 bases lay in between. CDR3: CASSYSWTAEGYTF. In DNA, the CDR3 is TGTGCCAGCAGTTACTCGTGGACAGCGGAGGGCTACACCTTC.

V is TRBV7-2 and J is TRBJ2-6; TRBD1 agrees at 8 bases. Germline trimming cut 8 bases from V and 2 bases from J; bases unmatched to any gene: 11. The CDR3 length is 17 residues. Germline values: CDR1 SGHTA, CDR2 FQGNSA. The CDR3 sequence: CASQARQGAPGANVLTF. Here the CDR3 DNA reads TGTGCCAGCCAAGCCCGCCAGGGGGCGCCTGGGGCCAACGTCCTGACTTTC. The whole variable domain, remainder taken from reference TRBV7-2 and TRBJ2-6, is GAGVSQSPSNKVTEKGKDVELRCDPISGHTALYWYRQSLGQGLEFLIYFQGNSAPDKSGLPSDRFSAERTGGSVSTLTIQRTQQEDSAVYLCASQARQGAPGANVLTFGAGSRLTVL.

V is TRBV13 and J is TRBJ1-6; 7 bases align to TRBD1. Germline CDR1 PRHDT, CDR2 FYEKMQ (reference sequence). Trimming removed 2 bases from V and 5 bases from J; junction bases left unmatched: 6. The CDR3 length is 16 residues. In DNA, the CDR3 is TGTGCCAGCAGCTTATTTGGGACAGCCAATAATTCACCCCTCCACTTT. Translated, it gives CASSLFGTANNSPLHF.

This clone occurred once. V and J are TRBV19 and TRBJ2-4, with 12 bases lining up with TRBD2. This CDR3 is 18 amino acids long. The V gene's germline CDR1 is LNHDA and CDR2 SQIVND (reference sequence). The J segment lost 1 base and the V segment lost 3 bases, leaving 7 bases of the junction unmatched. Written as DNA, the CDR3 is TGTGCCAGTAGTATGCGACTAGCGGGGGATTCCGCCAAAAACATTCAGTACTTC. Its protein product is CASSMRLAGDSAKNIQYF.